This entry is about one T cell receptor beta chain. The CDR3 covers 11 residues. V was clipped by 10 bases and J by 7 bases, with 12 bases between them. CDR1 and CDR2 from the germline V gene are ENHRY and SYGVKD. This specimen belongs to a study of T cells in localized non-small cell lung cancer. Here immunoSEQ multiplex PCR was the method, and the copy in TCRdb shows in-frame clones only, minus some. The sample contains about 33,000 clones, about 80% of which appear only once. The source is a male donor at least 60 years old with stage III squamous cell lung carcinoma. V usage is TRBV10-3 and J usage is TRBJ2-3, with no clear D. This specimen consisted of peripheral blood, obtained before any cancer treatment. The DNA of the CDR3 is TGTGCCACAACGTTAGCTAATACGCAGTATTTT. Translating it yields CATTLANTQYF.